The present T cell receptor (beta chain) was sequenced within a study of blood T cell repertoires in COVID-19 (dated by TCRdb to about 2020). For the wider study: Collaborator samples came from the United States, Italy and Spain and covered acute and convalescent phases of COVID-19. The prospective study material was composed of cDNA or gDNA derived from T cells, B-cell-depleted T cells, or PBMCs. The dataset comprised deeply sampled blood TCRbeta repertoires from subjects exposed to, actively infected with, or recovered from COVID-19. The repertoires were made available in a free public database intended to serve as a resource for research on the immune response to SARS-CoV-2. The samples were drawn from two sources: the first 160 participants of the ongoing ImmuneRACE study, and 950 to 1,500 subjects contributed by 6 global collaborators. Sample metadata almost always included a de-identified subject ID, COVID-19 status, age in years and sex. HLA class I and class II types, where available, came from metadata supplied by the sample provider rather than from assay-based typing.

TCRbeta CDR3 regions were amplified from genomic DNA by means of the immunoSEQ Assay, a bias-controlled multiplex PCR. Per the authors' processing: The number of nucleated cells in each sample was estimated by amplification of reference gene primers within the assay. Sequence reads were collapsed and filtered to measure the absolute abundance of every unique TCRbeta CDR3 rearrangement. For each sample, productive Simpson clonality was calculated by taking the square root of Simpson's diversity index across productive rearrangements. Not all clones reach the TCRdb copy of this immuneACCESS table, which keeps in-frame sequences only. Checked studies attribute under half of the gap to unresolved V genes and leave the rest unexplained. V and J calls and clone size are copied from that table; D and trimming were computed from the DNA. This sample gives about 230,000 clones in total; nearly 90% of them show up just once. The ten largest clones represent 11% of the sample.

Broader findings and caveats from the paper: The amount of clinical and demographic metadata varied by source and participant and was provided uncurated.

Participants in the prospective study were enrolled through a virtual design, were aged roughly 18 to 100 years, and lived in roughly 25 United States geographic areas. To assign participants to cohorts, the prospective study relied on clinical history that participants themselves reported in a screening survey and a study questionnaire. Recovered participants in ImmuneRACE Cohort 3 were defined by two consecutive negative NP/OP PCR tests, clearance by a healthcare professional, or resolution of symptoms. In the prospective study, whole blood, serum and a nasopharyngeal or oropharyngeal swab were collected from each participant by mobile phlebotomists. Participants in the prospective study had the option to provide additional blood draws and questionnaires over a roughly two-month period. Before DNA extraction, blood samples from the prospective study were shipped at room temperature or frozen.

Worth noting for this clone: Its binding antigen is unknown. Per-base quality was not reported, and no clone a single base away is much larger than it.

The CDR3 starts with the cysteine, ends with the phenylalanine, and has 17 residues. The read is trimmed to its CDR3 DNA, 51 bases read in frame from base 1. As encoded in the germline V gene (reference sequence), CDR1 is LNHDA while CDR2 is SQIVND. The V end gives up 5 bases and the J end 0 bases, leaving 10 bases in the junction not matched to a gene. The V and J genes are TRBV19 and TRBJ2-3; a stretch of 8 junction bases matches TRBD1. This clonotype originated in a man between 25 and 39 years old who had recovered from COVID-19. Sequenced: PBMCs or T cells enriched from blood (not recorded which). The CDR3 amino acid sequence is: CASSQISGGGSTDTQYF. The nucleotides read TGTGCCAGTAGTCAGATCTCAGGGGGCGGGAGCACAGATACGCAGTATTTT.